This entry features one TCR beta chain sequence. This sample is drawn from a study of shared clonotypes between healthy human individuals. Naive CD8 populations comprised CD45RO-negative cells positively selected for CCR7, excluding terminally differentiated effector memory CD45RA+ cells. This CDR3 is 16 amino acids long. The V gene's germline CDR1 is SGHAT and CDR2 FQNNGV. The V end was cut by 5 bases, the J end by 6 bases, with 22 bases between. This table comes from immunoSEQ multiplex PCR, and its TCRdb copy is limited to in-frame clones, with some not included. The table shows roughly 2.1 million clones, with 90% to 95% occurring only once.

The chain joins TRBV11-2 to TRBJ1-2; the D gene is possibly TRBD1 (6 bases). This TCR came from a man between 18 and 29 years old in good health. Some clones in this sample may be carry-over from other donors' samples. Sequenced sample: naive CD8+ T cells from PBMCs. The CDR3 here is CASSQGSGGGRDGYTF. The DNA for the CDR3 is TGTGCCAGCAGCCAAGGTTCCGGGGGGGGCAGAGATGGCTACACCTTC.